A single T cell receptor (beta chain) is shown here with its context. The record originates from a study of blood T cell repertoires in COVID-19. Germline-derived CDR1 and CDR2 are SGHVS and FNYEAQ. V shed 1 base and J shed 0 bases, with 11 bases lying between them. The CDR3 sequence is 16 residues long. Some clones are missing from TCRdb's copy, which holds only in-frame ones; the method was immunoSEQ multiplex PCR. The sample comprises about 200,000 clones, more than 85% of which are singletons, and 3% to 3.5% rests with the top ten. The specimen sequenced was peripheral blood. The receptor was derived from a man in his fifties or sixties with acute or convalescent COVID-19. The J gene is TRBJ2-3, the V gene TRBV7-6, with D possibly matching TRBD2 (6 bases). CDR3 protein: CASSLGGLRSTDTQYF. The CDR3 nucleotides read TGTGCCAGCAGCTTAGGGGGACTGCGAAGCACAGATACGCAGTATTTT. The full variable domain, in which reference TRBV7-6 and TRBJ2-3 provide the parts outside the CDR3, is GAGVSQSPRYKVTKRGQDVALRCDPISGHVSLYWYRQALGQGPEFLTYFNYEAQQDKSGLPNDRFSAERPEGSISTLTIQRTEQRDSAMYRCASSLGGLRSTDTQYFGPGTRLTVL.